Given below is one T cell receptor beta chain in context. This receptor's antigen is unknown. Base-call qualities are not available, and no considerably larger clone is one nucleotide away. The sample's time point label, decoded: cycle 1 day 1 (C1D1), immediately before nivolumab initiation. Every trial patient had relapsed after autologous stem cell transplantation, and cohorts A, B and C differed in prior brentuximab vedotin exposure. A total of about 51 patients with relapsed/refractory classical Hodgkin lymphoma made up the trial cohort, and each patient's best overall response was complete response, partial response or progressive disease. In the multi-cohort phase II CheckMate 205 trial, trial patients received single-agent nivolumab. An independent review committee assessed best overall response by applying the 2007 International Working Group response criteria. Trial PBMCs were collected immediately before nivolumab initiation (C1D1) and during therapy at cycle 2 day 1 and cycle 4 day 1. Peripheral blood was collected in 8 mL Vacutainer Cell Preparation Tubes, from which PBMCs were isolated by centrifugation and then cryopreserved.

The data are from a study of PD-1 blockade in classical Hodgkin lymphoma (dated by TCRdb to the early 2020s). As for the study more broadly: Nivolumab dosing was 3 mg/kg intravenously every 2 weeks, continuing until either disease progression or unacceptable toxicity. The study used TCR beta sequencing and CyTOF to define a peripheral blood immune signature of response to PD-1 blockade in classical Hodgkin lymphoma.

The paper as a whole reports these results and caveats: Baseline TCR diversity was reported to be lower in newly diagnosed patients than in healthy donors and to be lower still in relapsed/refractory patients. The study was restricted to a single clinical trial cohort, and the causes of repertoire differences, possibly disease activity or prior therapy, were left undefined. Patients starting nivolumab less than 1 year after ASCT had lower diversity and were excluded from later analyses to avoid confounding by immune reconstitution. CD4+ but not CD8+ TCR diversity rose significantly by C4D1 (p=0.0027 vs p=0.16), most apparent in complete responders (p=0.02). Among trial patients, those achieving complete response had baseline diversity similar to that of newly diagnosed patients, while diversity was significantly lower in partial responders and progressors.

Genomic DNA was isolated using the Qiagen DNeasy kit from unsorted PBMCs as well as from negatively selected CD4+ and CD8+ fractions. Amplification of TCR beta CDR3 regions was done by immunoSEQ multiplex PCR with primers that anneal to V and J segments. A synthetic immune receptor repertoire was used to minimize amplification bias, and remaining bias was computationally removed after sequencing. The paper's data handling went like this. Custom Python scripts were used to quantify repertoire diversity as the Shannon entropy index. Unsorted, CD4+ and CD8+ repertoires were examined separately, except in combined analyses, for which CD4+ and CD8+ sequences were merged in silico. Clonal expansion was defined as at least a 2-fold frequency increase after treatment relative to C1D1, with a pseudocount of 0.5 for undetected baseline clones. Singleton clones were defined as clones with 0 or 1 copy at C1D1, and non-singleton clones were defined as clones with 2 or more copies. Clones expanded in unsorted samples were labelled as CD4+, CD8+ or unknown by matching protein sequences in sorted samples from the same patient. Wilcoxon tests on paired samples were used to test changes in diversity from C1D1 to C4D1. TCRdb carries this immuneACCESS record with in-frame sequences only. Its versions omit some clonotypes, under half of them owing to an unresolved V gene in the studies checked, with the rest unexplained. The DNA gave D and trimming, while V, J and clone size come from that table. The table for this sample lists 12,000 to 15,000 clones; about 83% of them were counted only once. The ten biggest clones cover less than 25% of the sample.

This clonotype was obtained from a human donor with classical Hodgkin lymphoma. This specimen was peripheral blood mononuclear cells (PBMCs), taken at baseline.

The DNA sequence is as follows: TGTGCCAGCAGCTTAGCCTCAGGGTACCAAGAGACCCAGTACTTC. This translates into CASSLASGYQETQYF. The chain links TRBV7-2 with TRBJ2-5; TRBD1 is a weak D gene call, 5 bases matching. Looking up the germline V gene yields CDR1 SGHTA and CDR2 FQGNSA. Trimming at the junction amounts to 0 bases on V and 0 bases on J, and the germline ends lie 8 bases apart. The CDR3 numbers 15 residues from cysteine through phenylalanine. The sequence is cut down to CDR3 DNA, 45 bases in frame from base 1.